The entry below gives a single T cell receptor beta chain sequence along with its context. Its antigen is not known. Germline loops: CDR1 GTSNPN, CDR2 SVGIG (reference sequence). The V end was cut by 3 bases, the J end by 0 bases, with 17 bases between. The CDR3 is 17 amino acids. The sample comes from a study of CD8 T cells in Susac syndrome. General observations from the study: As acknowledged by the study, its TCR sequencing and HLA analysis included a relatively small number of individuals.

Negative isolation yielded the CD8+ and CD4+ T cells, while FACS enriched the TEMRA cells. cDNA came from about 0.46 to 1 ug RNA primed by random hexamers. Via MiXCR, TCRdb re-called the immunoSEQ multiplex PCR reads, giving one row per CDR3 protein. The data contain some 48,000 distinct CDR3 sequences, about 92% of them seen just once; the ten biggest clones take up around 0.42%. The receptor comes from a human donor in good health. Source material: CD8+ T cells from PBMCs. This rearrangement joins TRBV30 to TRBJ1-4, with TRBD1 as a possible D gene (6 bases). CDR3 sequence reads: CAWRRTAQSPTNEKLFF. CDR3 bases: TGTGCCTGGAGGAGGACAGCTCAAAGTCCAACTAATGAAAAACTGTTTTTT.